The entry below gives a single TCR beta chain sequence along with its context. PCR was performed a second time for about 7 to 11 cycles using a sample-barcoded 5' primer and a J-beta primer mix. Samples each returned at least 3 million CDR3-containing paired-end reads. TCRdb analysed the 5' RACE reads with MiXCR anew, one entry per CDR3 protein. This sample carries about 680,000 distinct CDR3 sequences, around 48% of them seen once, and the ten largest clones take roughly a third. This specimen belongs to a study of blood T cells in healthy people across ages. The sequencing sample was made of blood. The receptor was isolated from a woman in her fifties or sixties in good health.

For the CDR3, the DNA is TGTGCCAGCAGCATGACTAGCGGGAGATCCGAGCAGTACTTC. This translates into CASSMTSGRSEQYF. The chain joins TRBV5-8 to TRBJ2-7, with 12 bases identical to TRBD2. In germline, CDR1 is SGHTS, CDR2 YDEGEE. CDR3 length: 14 residues. After removal of 4 bases from V and 6 bases from J, the junction contained 5 bases not matched to a gene.